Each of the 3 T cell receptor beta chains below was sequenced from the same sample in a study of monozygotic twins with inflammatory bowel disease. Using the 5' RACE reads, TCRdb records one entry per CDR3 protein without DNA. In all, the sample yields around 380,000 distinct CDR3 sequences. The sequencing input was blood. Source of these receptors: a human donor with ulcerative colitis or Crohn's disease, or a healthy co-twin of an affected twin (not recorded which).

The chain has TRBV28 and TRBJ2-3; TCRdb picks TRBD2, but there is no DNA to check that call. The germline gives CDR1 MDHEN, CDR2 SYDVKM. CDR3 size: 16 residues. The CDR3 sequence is CASSWGTSGRSDTQYF.

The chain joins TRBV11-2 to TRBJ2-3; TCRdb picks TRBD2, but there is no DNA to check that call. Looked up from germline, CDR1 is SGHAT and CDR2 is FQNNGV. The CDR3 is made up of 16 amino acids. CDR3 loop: CASSLTAGRSTDTQYF. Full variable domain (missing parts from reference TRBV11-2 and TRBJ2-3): EAGVAQSPRYKIIEKRQSVAFWCNPISGHATLYWYQQILGQGPKLLIQFQNNGVVDDSQLPKDRFSAERLKGVDSTLKIQPAKLEDSAVYLCASSLTAGRSTDTQYFGPGTRLTVL.

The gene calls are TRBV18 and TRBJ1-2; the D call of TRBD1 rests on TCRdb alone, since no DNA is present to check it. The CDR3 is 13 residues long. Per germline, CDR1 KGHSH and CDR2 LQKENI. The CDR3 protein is CASSPGQVDGYTF.